The T cell receptor beta chain described here comes from a study of blood T cell repertoires in COVID-19 (dated by TCRdb to about 2020). Looking at the study overall: Samples from collaborators originated in the United States, Italy and Spain and spanned both the acute and convalescent phases of COVID-19. Subjects who had been exposed to COVID-19, were actively infected with it, or had recovered from it provided the deeply sampled blood TCRbeta repertoires that made up the dataset. Samples came from the ongoing ImmuneRACE study (first 160 participants) plus 1,254 subjects from 6 global collaborators. The material from the prospective study consisted of cDNA or gDNA derived from T cells, B-cell-depleted T cells, or PBMCs. The repertoires were released in a freely available public database intended as a resource for research on the immune response to SARS-CoV-2. Where available, HLA class I and class II types were obtained from metadata supplied by the sample provider rather than from assay-based typing. Sample metadata almost always included a de-identified subject ID, COVID-19 status, age in years and sex.

Comment on this clone: Its cognate antigen has yet to be identified. Base qualities are not recorded, but no much larger clone differs from it by a single base.

Participants in the prospective study were aged 18 to 89 years, lived in some 24 United States geographic areas, and enrolled through a virtual design. Cohort assignment in the prospective study relied on participant-reported clinical history from a screening survey and a study questionnaire. A participant counted as exposed if, within 2 weeks of entering the study, that participant had been in contact with someone who had a PCR-confirmed or clinician-diagnosed COVID-19 case. Each participant in the prospective study had whole blood, serum and a nasopharyngeal or oropharyngeal swab collected by mobile phlebotomists. Prospective study participants could optionally give additional blood draws and questionnaires over an approximately two-month period. Before DNA extraction, blood samples from the prospective study were shipped at room temperature or frozen. Results the study describes overall, beyond this receptor: Clinical and demographic metadata were provided uncurated, with the amount varying by source and participant.

TCRbeta CDR3 regions were amplified from genomic DNA by means of the immunoSEQ Assay, a bias-controlled multiplex PCR. The study's own analysis went as follows. The number of nucleated cells in each sample was estimated by amplification of reference gene primers within the assay. To quantify the absolute abundance of each unique TCRbeta CDR3 rearrangement, sequence reads were collapsed and filtered. Productive Simpson clonality was computed per sample as the square root of Simpson's diversity index over productive rearrangements. TCRdb took this table from immuneACCESS and kept in-frame rearrangements with V and J called. Such tables lack part of the clones; where checked against another copy, unresolved V genes explain under half of the gap, and the rest is unexplained. V, J and clone size are taken as reported in that table, and D and trimming were inferred from the DNA itself. This sample comprises 150,000 to 200,000 clones, 80% to 85% of them detected only once. Together, the top ten hold under 4% of the sample.

Clipping removes 3 bases from V and 1 base from J, with 7 as the unmatched junction base count. Reading from cysteine to phenylalanine, the CDR3 counts 16 amino acids. Just CDR3 DNA is preserved here, 48 bases in frame from base 1. CDR1 LGHDT and CDR2 YNNKEL were looked up in the germline V gene (reference sequence). The source is a woman aged 25 to 39 who had been exposed to COVID-19. The chain is made from TRBV3-1 (or the pseudogene TRBV3-2) and TRBJ2-3; the central 7 bases match TRBD2. Sequencing input: PBMCs or T cells enriched from blood (not recorded which). The sequenced DNA: TGTGCCAGCAGCCAGGCCCTTGCGGGGGGCACAGATACGCAGTATTTT. Translated, it reads CASSQALAGGTDTQYF.